The 11 T cell receptor beta chains below come from one sample, sequenced in a study of radiation and T cells in renal cell carcinoma. As for time point: blood 4 weeks post-SBRT, at nephrectomy. Treatment denoted: 15 Gy SBRT to primary tumor, nephrectomy 4 weeks later. Here immunoSEQ multiplex PCR was the method, and the copy in TCRdb shows in-frame clones only, minus some. Of some 31,000 clones listed, roughly 80% were seen once; the top ten hold 33%. Sequenced here: blood, sampled from a patient whose treatment included radiotherapy and nephrectomy. These receptors were taken from a man in his fifties or sixties with renal cell carcinoma.

This clone showed up just a few times. The V call is TRBV7-9, the J call TRBJ2-3, with D possibly being TRBD2 (5 bases). V was shortened by 6 bases and J by 2 bases, with 12 bases between the two germline ends. The germline V gene encodes CDR1 SEHNR and CDR2 FQNEAQ (reference sequence). CDR3 length: 14 residues. In DNA form, the CDR3 reads TGTGCCAGCAGTCGGGGATTGTACACAGATACGCAGTATTTT. This translates into CASSRGLYTDTQYF. Using reference TRBV7-9 and TRBJ2-3 for the parts outside the CDR3, the full variable domain is DTGVSQNPRHKITKRGQNVTFRCDPISEHNRLYWYRQTLGQGPEFLTYFQNEAQLEKSRLLSDRFSAERPKGSFSTLEIQRTEQGDSAMYLCASSRGLYTDTQYFGPGTRLTVL.

As concerns this clone: This specimen includes other DNA sequences encoding the same CDR3. This chain links TRBV9 with TRBJ2-1; 11 bases match TRBD2. This CDR3 spans 16 amino acids. J gave up 8 bases and V 2 bases, and 9 bases lay outside the gene matches. Germline V gives CDR1 SGDLS, CDR2 YYNGEE. The DNA of the CDR3 is TGTGCCAGCAGCGTGATAGCGGGAGGGCGGGGGGATGAGCAGTTCTTC. The encoded protein is CASSVIAGGRGDEQFF.

The J gene is TRBJ1-2, the V gene TRBV7-9; D may be TRBD1 (5 bases). The CDR3 covers 13 residues. V lost 0 bases and J 8 bases, leaving 10 bases between the germline ends. Germline assignment: CDR1 SEHNR and CDR2 FQNEAQ (reference sequence). CDR3 in amino acids: CASSLAGARGYTF. The CDR3 coding sequence is TGTGCCAGCAGCTTAGCTGGGGCAAGGGGCTACACCTTC. Combining the CDR3 with reference TRBV7-9 and TRBJ1-2 gives the whole variable domain DTGVSQNPRHKITKRGQNVTFRCDPISEHNRLYWYRQTLGQGPEFLTYFQNEAQLEKSRLLSDRFSAERPKGSFSTLEIQRTEQGDSAMYLCASSLAGARGYTFGSGTRLTVV.

The chain couples TRBV29-1 to TRBJ1-3; D not resolved. CDR1 and CDR2 (germline): SQVTM, ANQGSEA. V shed 0 bases and J shed 0 bases, with 6 bases lying between them. The CDR3 sequence is 14 residues long. As DNA, the CDR3 is TGCAGCGTTGAAGAACACAGCTCTGGAAACACCATATATTTT. Translating it yields CSVEEHSSGNTIYF. Full variable domain (remainder filled in from reference TRBV29-1 and TRBJ1-3): SAVISQKPSRDICQRGTSLTIQCQVDSQVTMMFWYRQQPGQSLTLIATANQGSEATYESGFVIDKFPISRPNLTFSTLTVSNMSPEDSSIYLCSVEEHSSGNTIYFGEGSWLTVV.

This clone was seen once. This sequence joins TRBV4-3 and TRBJ2-2; possibly TRBD2 for D (5 bases). Germline CDR1 is LGHNA and CDR2 is YSLEER. This CDR3 has 16 residues. V lost 0 bases to trimming and J lost 5 bases, with 13 bases between them. CDR3 in amino acids: CASSQDGRGLTGELFF. The CDR3 nucleotides are TGCGCCAGCAGCCAAGATGGTCGGGGTCTTACCGGGGAGCTGTTTTTT.

This chain uses TRBV7-6 with TRBJ1-2; D might be TRBD1 (6 bases). The CDR3 is 14 amino acids. Germline V gene data show CDR1 as SGHVS and CDR2 as FNYEAQ. Trimming shortened V by 4 bases and J by 9 bases, and 18 bases separated the two germline ends. CDR3 sequence reads: CASSSLKGGRSYTF. The CDR3 DNA reads TGTGCCAGCAGCTCCCTAAAGGGGGGTAGGAGCTACACCTTC.

The count of this clone is one. The J gene is TRBJ2-7, the V gene TRBV5-1; D uncertain. The germline CDR1 and CDR2 sequences are SGHRS and YFSETQ. This CDR3 region has 12 residues. Trimming took 0 bases from V and 7 from J, leaving 8 bases between them. This CDR3 is CASSLGVREQYF. DNA of the CDR3: TGCGCCAGCAGCTTGGGAGTGAGGGAGCAGTACTTC.

This chain links TRBV9 with TRBJ2-4; 10 bases are shared with TRBD1. Germline loops: CDR1 SGDLS, CDR2 YYNGEE. CDR3 length: 18 residues. V lost 3 bases to trimming and J lost 6 bases; unmatched junction nucleotides: 15. The CDR3 region is CASSAGTGDRLAGNIQYF. The CDR3 nucleotides are TGTGCCAGCAGCGCTGGGACAGGGGATAGGTTGGCGGGAAACATTCAGTACTTC.

The count of this clone is one. The DNA of the CDR3 is TGTGCCAGCAGCCTGGGACTCCCCTACAATGAGCAGTTCTTC. Its protein is CASSLGLPYNEQFF. This chain joins TRBV7-3 and TRBJ2-1, with D maybe TRBD2 (6 bases). The CDR3 spans 14 residues. V was pared by 5 bases and J by 2 bases, with 10 bases between. CDR1 and CDR2 (germline): SGHTA, FQGTGA.

This clone was seen only once. This sequence joins TRBV30 and TRBJ1-6, with D hard to call. Germline V gene sequence: CDR1 GTSNPN, CDR2 SVGIG (reference sequence). This CDR3 has 15 amino acids. V gave up 2 bases and J gave up 5 bases, with 13 bases separating them. CDR3 sequence: CAWSYEGMDNSPLHF. The CDR3 DNA reads TGTGCCTGGAGTTACGAGGGAATGGATAATTCACCCCTCCACTTT.

The sample holds one count of this clone. The chain carries TRBV29-1 and TRBJ1-4; D gene unclear. Germline V gives CDR1 SQVTM, CDR2 ANQGSEA. V lost 7 bases, J lost 8 bases, and 8 bases lay in between. CDR3 length equals 10 residues. CDR3 loop: CSAAAEKLFF. The DNA for the CDR3 is TGCAGCGCCGCCGCAGAAAAACTGTTTTTT.